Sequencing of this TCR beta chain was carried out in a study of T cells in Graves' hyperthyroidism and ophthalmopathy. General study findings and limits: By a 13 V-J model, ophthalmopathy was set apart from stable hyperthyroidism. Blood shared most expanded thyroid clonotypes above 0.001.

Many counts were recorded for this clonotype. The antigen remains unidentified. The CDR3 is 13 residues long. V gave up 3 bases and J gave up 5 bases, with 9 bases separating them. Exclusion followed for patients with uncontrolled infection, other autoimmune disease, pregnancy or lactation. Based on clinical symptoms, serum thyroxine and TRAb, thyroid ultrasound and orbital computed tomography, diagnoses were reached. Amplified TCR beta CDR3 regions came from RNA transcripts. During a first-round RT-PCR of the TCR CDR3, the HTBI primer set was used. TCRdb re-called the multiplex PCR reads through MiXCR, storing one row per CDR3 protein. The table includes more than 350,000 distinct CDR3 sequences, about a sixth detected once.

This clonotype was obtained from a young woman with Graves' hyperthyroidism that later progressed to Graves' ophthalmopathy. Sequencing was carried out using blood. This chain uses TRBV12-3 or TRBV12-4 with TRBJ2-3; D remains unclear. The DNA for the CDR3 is TGTGCCAGCAGTTTGGCTAGGAGAGATACGCAGTATTTT. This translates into CASSLARRDTQYF.